This T cell receptor (beta chain) comes out of a study of technical replicates of blood from several donors. Deletions cut 4 bases from V and 3 bases from J, with 9 bases between. The CDR3 runs 13 residues. Germline assignment: CDR1 SGHTA and CDR2 FQGTGA. Repertoires were generated with immunoSEQ multiplex PCR, while TCRdb's copy carries only in-frame clones and drops some. The data show about 97,000 clones, approximately 95% seen once. The clonotype was recovered from a human donor in good health. J is TRBJ1-2 and V is TRBV7-3, with D possibly matching TRBD1 (5 bases). Material for sequencing was T cells isolated from PBMCs. CDR3 region: CASSSGGDYGYTF. The CDR3 DNA reads as TGTGCCAGCAGCTCCGGGGGTGACTATGGCTACACCTTC.